Sequencing of this T cell receptor (beta chain) was carried out in a study of T-cell reconstitution after alpha-beta-depleted transplantation in children. CDR1 is MDHEN and CDR2 is SYDVKM in the germline V gene. The CDR3 has 14 residues. The junction had 5 bases not matched to a gene; V was cut back by 9 bases and J by 7 bases. For TCRbeta, the library was prepared with unique molecular identifiers. TCRdb re-derived calls from the PCR reads in MiXCR, one entry per CDR3 protein. Among 450,000 to 600,000 distinct CDR3 sequences listed, about 33% were seen once. This clonotype came up a few times. The rearrangement uses TRBV28 and TRBJ1-6; 11 bases map to TRBD1. The sample in question was PBMCs from the stem cell graft donor, obtained from the stem cell graft. The source of this sequence is a human donor who donated a stem cell graft to a child with aplastic anemia. The CDR3 loop reads CASHRDRGNSPLHF. The CDR3 nucleotides are TGTGCCAGTCACCGGGACAGGGGGAATTCACCCCTCCACTTT.